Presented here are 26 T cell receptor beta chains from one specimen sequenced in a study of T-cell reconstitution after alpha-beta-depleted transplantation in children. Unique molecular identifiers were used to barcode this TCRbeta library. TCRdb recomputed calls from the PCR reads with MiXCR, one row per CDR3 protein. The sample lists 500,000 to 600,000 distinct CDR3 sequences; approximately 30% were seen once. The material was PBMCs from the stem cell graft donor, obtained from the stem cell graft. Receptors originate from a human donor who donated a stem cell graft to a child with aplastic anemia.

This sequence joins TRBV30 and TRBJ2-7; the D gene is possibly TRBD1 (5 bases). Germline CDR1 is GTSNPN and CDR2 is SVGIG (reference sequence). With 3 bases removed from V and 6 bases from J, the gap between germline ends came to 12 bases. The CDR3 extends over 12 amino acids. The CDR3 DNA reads TGTGCCTGGAGAGGGGAAGGAGCCGAGCAGTACGTC. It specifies CAWRGEGAEQYV.

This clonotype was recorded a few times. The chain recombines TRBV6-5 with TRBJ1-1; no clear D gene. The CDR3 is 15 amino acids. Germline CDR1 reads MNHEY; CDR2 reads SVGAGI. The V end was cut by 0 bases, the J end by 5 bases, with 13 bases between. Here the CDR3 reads CASSYSVGLGTEAFF. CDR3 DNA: TGTGCCAGCAGTTACTCGGTGGGTCTAGGGACTGAAGCTTTCTTT.

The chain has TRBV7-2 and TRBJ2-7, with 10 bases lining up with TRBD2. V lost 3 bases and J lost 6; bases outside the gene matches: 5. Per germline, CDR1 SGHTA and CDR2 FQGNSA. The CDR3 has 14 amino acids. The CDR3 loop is CASSFLAGVGEQYV. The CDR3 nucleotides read TGTGCCAGCAGCTTTCTAGCGGGAGTGGGCGAGCAGTACGTC.

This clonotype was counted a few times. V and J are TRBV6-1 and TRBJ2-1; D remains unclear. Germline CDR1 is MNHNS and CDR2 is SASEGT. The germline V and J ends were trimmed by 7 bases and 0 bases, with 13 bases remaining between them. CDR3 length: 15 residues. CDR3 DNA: TGTGCCAGCAAACCCCTGGAGAGCTCCTACAATGAGCAGTTCTTC. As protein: CASKPLESSYNEQFF.

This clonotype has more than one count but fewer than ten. DNA for the CDR3: TGTGCCAGCAGTCCCACGGGACTACCCACCTCAGGTGATGAGCAGTTCTTC. This translates into CASSPTGLPTSGDEQFF. V is TRBV6-5 and J is TRBJ2-1, with 7 positions matching TRBD2. After removal of 5 bases from V and 8 bases from J, the junction contained 18 bases not matched to a gene. The CDR3 loop spans 17 amino acids. Germline V gene lookup returns CDR1 MNHEY and CDR2 SVGAGI.

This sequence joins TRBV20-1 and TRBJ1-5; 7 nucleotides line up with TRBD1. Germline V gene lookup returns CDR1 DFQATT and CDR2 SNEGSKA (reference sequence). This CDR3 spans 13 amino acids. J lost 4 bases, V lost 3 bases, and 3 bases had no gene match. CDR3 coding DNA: TGCAGTGCTAGTCGCAGGGGGAATCAGCCCCAGCATTTT. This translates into CSASRRGNQPQHF.

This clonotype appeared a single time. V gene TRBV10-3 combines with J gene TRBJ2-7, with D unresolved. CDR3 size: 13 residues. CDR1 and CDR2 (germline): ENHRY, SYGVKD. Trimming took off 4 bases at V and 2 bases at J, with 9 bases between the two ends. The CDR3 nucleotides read TGTGCCATCAGTGTTGGGGAAACCTACGAGCAGTACGTC. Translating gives CAISVGETYEQYV.

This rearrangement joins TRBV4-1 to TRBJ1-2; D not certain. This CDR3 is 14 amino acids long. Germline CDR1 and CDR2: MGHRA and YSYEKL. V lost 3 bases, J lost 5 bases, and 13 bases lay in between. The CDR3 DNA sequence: TGCGCCAGCAGCCAGGATTATGCGGGGTATGGCTACACCTTC. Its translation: CASSQDYAGYGYTF.

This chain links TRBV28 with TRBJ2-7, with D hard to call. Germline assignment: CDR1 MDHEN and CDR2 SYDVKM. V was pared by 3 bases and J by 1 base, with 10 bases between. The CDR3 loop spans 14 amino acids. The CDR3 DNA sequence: TGTGCCAGCAGTTTGACACAGCTATCCTACGAGCAGTACTTC. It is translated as CASSLTQLSYEQYF.

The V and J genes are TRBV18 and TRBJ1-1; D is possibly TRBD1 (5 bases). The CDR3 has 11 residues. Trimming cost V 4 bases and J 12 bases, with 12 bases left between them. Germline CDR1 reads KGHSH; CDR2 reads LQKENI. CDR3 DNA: TGTGCCAGCTCACAAACAGGTGTAACTTTCTTT. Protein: CASSQTGVTFF.

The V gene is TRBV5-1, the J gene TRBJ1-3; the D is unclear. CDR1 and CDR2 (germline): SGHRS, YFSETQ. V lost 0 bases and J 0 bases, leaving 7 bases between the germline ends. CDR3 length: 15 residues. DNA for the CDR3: TGCGCCAGCAGCTTGGCACCAGCCTCTGGAAACACCATATATTTT. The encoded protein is CASSLAPASGNTIYF.

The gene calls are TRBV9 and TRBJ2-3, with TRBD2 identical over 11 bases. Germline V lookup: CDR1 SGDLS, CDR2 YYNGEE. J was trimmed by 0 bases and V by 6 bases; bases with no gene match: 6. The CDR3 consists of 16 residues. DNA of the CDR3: TGTGCCAGCAAAGCTAGCGGGGGGTCTAGCACAGATACGCAGTATTTT. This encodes CASKASGGSSTDTQYF.

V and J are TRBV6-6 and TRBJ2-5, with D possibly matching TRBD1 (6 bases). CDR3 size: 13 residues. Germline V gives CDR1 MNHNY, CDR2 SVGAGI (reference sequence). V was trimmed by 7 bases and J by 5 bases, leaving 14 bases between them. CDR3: CASNPRGGETQYF. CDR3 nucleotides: TGTGCCAGCAACCCCAGGGGTGGGGAGACCCAGTACTTC.

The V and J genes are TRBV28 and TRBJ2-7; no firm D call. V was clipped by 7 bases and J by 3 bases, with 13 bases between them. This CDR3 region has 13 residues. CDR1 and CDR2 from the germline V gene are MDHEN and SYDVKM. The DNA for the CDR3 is TGTGCCAGCATTGGCTCACCCCTCTACGAGCAGTACTTC. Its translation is CASIGSPLYEQYF.

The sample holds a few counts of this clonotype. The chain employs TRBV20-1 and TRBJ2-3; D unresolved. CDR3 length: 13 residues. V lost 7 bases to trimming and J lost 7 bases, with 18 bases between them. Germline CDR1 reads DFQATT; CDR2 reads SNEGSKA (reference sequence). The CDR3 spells CSVTSPAANTQYF. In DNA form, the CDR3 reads TGCAGTGTTACCTCGCCTGCAGCCAATACGCAGTATTTT.

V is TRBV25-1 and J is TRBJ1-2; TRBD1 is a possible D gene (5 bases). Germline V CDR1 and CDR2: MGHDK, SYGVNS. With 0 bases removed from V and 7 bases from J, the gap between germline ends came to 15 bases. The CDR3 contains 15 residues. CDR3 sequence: CASSEYQTVPSGYTF. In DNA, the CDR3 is TGTGCCAGCAGTGAATATCAGACAGTACCTTCTGGCTACACCTTC.

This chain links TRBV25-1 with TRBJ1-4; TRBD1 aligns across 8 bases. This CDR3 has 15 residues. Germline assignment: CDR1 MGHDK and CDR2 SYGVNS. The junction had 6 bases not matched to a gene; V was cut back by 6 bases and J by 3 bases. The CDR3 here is CASRDRVTANEKLFF. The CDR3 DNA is TGTGCCAGCAGGGACAGGGTTACGGCTAATGAAAAACTGTTTTTT.

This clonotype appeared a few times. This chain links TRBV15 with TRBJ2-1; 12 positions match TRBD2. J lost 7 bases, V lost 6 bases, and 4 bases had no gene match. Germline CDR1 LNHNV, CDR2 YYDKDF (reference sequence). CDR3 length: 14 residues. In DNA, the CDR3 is TGTGCCACCAGGGCTAGCGGGAGGGGAAATGAGCAGTTCTTC. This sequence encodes CATRASGRGNEQFF.

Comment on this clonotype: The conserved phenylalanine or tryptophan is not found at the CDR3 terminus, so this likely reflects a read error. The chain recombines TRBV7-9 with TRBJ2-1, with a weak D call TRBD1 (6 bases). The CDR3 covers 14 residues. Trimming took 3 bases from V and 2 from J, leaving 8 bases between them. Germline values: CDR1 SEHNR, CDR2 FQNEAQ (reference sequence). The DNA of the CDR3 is TGTGCCAGCAGCTTCGAGGGGGCCTACAATGAGCAGTTCTTG. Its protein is CASSFEGAYNEQFL.

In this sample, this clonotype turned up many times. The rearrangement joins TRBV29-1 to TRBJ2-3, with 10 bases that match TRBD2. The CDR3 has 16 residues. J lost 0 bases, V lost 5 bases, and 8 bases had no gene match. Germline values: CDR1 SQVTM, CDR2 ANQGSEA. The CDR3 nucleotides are TGCAGCGTTAAAGGAGCGACTAGCGGGAGCACAGATACGCAGTATTTT. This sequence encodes CSVKGATSGSTDTQYF.

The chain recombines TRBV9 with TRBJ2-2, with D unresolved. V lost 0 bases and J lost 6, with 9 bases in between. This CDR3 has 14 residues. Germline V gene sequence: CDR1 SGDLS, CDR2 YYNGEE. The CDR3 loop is CASSVDRYPGELFF. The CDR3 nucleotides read TGTGCCAGCAGCGTAGATCGGTATCCCGGGGAGCTGTTTTTT.

The CDR3 loop is CASSDLAEHYEQYV. The CDR3 coding sequence is TGTGCCAGCAGTGACCTAGCAGAACACTACGAGCAGTACGTC. The rearrangement uses TRBV25-1 and TRBJ2-7; tentatively, D is TRBD2 (5 bases). This CDR3 region has 14 residues. Looked up from germline, CDR1 is MGHDK and CDR2 is SYGVNS. The V end lost 3 bases, the J end lost 3 bases, and 12 bases lay between the germline ends.

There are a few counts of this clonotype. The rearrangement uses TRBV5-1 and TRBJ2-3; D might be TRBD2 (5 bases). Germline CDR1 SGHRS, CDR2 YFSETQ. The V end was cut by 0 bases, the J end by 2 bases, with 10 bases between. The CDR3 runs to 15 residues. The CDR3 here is CASSLAAGNTDTQYF. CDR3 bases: TGCGCCAGCAGCTTGGCGGCGGGTAACACAGATACGCAGTATTTT.

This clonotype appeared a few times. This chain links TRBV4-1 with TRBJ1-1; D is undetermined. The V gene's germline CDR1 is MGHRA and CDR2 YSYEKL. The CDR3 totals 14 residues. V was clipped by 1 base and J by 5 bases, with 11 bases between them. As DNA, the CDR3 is TGCGCCAGCAGCCAAGTGGCAGTGGGGACTGAAGCTTTCTTT. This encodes CASSQVAVGTEAFF.

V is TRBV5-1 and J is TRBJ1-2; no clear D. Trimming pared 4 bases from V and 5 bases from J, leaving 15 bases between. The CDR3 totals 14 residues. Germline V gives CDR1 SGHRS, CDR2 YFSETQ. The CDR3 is CASSPRPTNYGYTF. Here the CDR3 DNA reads TGCGCCAGCAGCCCCCGACCAACAAATTATGGCTACACCTTC. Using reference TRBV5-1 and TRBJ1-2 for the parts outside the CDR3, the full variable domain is KAGVTQTPRYLIKTRGQQVTLSCSPISGHRSVSWYQQTPGQGLQFLFEYFSETQRNKGNFPGRFSGRQFSNSRSEMNVSTLELGDSALYLCASSPRPTNYGYTFGSGTRLTVV.

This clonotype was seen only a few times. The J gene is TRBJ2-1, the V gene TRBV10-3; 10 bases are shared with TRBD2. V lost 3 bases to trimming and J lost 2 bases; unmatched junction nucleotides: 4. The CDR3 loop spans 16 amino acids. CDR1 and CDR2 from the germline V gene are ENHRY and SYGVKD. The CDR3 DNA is TGTGCCATCAGTGACGCCGGACTAGCGGCCTACAATGAGCAGTTCTTC. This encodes CAISDAGLAAYNEQFF.